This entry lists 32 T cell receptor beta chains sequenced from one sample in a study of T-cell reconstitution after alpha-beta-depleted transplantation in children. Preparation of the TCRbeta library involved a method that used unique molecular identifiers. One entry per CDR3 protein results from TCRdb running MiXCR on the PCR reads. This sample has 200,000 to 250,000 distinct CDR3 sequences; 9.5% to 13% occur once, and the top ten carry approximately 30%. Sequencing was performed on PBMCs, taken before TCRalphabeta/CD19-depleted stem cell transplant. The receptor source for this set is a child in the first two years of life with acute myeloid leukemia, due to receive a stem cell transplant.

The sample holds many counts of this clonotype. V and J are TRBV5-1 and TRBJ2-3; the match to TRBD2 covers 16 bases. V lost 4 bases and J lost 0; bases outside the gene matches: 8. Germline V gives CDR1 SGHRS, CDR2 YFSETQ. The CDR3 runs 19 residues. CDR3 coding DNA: TGCGCCAGCAGCCCGGGACTAGCGGGAGGGCCACGTAGCACAGATACGCAGTATTTT. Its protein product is CASSPGLAGGPRSTDTQYF.

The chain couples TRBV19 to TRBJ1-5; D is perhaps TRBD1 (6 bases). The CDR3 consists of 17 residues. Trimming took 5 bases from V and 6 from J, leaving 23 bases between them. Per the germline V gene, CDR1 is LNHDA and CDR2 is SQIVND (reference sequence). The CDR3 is CASSRTIPGHFGQPQHF. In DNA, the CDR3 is TGTGCCAGTAGTCGAACGATACCGGGACACTTCGGTCAGCCCCAGCATTTT.

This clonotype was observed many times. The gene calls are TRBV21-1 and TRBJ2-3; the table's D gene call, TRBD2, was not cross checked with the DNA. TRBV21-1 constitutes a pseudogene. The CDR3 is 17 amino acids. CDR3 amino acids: CATDRPLSGSKTDTQYF. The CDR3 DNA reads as TGTGCCACCGACAGACCTCTAAGCGGGAGTAAGACAGATACGCAGTATTTT.

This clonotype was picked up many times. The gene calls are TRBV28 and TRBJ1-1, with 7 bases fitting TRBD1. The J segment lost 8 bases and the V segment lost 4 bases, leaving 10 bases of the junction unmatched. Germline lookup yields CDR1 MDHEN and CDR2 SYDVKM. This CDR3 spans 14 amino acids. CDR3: CASSWEGGHWEAFF. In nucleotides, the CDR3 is TGTGCCAGCAGTTGGGAAGGGGGCCATTGGGAAGCTTTCTTT.

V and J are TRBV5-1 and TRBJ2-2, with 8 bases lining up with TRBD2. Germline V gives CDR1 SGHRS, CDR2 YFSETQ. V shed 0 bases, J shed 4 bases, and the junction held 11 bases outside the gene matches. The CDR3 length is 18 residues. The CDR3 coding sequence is TGCGCCAGCAGCTTGGGGCCAGCGGGAGAAGGAAGCACCGGGGAGCTGTTTTTT. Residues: CASSLGPAGEGSTGELFF.

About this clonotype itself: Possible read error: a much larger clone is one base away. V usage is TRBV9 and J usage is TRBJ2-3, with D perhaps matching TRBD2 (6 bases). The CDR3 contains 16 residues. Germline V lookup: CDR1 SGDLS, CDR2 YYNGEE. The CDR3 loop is CDSSVSPGLSTDTQYF. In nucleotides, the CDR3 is TGTGACAGCAGCGTTTCCCCGGGACTCAGCACAGATACGCAGTATTTT.

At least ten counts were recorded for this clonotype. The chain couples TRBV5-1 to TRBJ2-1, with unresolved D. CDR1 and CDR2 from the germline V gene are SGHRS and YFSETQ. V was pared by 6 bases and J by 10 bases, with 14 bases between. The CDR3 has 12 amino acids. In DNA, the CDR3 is TGCGCCAGCAAGGCCCCCCTTCGGGAGCAGTTCTTC. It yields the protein CASKAPLREQFF.

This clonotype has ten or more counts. The CDR3 nucleotides read TGTGCCATCAGTGCTGGACTAGCGGCCTACAATGAGCAGTTCTTC. Encoded protein: CAISAGLAAYNEQFF. The rearrangement uses TRBV10-3 and TRBJ2-1; 10 nucleotides line up with TRBD2. After removal of 4 bases from V and 2 bases from J, the junction contained 2 bases not matched to a gene. The CDR3 covers 15 residues. CDR1 is ENHRY, CDR2 SYGVKD, per germline.

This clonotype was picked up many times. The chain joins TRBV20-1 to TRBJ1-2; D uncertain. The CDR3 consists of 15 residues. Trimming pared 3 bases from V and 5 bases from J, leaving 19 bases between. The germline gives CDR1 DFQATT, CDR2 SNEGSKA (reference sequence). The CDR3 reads CSARDREGLKYGYTF. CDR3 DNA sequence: TGCAGTGCTAGGGATAGGGAGGGATTAAAATATGGCTACACCTTC.

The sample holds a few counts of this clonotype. In DNA, the CDR3 is TGTGCCAGCAGCTTAACAGGGGCTGAAGCTTTCTTT. Its translation: CASSLTGAEAFF. The chain has TRBV7-9 and TRBJ1-1; 7 nucleotides align to TRBD1. Looked up from germline, CDR1 is SEHNR and CDR2 is FQNEAQ (reference sequence). The CDR3 spans 12 residues. After removal of 2 bases from V and 6 bases from J, the junction contained 0 bases not matched to a gene.

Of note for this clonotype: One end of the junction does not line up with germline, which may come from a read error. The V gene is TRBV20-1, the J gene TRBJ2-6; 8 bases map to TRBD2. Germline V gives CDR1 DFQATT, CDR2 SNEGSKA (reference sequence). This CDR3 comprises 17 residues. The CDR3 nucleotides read TGCAGTGCTAGAGGGATAGCGGGAAGCTCTGGGGTCAACGTCCTGACTTTC. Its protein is CSARGIAGSSGVNVLTF.

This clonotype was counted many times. DNA for the CDR3: TGCAGTGCTAGTATGGCACTTCCCTACGAGCAGTACTTC. Protein sequence: CSASMALPYEQYF. This chain connects TRBV20-1 to TRBJ2-7; the D is unclear. V gave up 3 bases and J gave up 2 bases, with 11 bases separating them. Germline-derived CDR1 and CDR2 are DFQATT and SNEGSKA (reference sequence). The CDR3 loop spans 13 amino acids.

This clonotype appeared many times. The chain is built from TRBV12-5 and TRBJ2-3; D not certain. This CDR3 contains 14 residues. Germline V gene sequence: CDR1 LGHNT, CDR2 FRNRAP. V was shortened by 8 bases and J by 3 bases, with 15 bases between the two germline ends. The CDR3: CASSASSGTDTQYF. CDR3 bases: TGTGCTAGTTCAGCTAGTTCGGGTACAGATACGCAGTATTTT.

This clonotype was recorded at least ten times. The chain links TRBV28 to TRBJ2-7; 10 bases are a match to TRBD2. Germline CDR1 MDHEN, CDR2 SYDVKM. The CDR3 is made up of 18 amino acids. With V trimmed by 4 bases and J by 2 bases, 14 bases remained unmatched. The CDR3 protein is CASSSPSLSSGSPYEQYF. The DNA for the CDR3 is TGTGCCAGCAGTTCACCATCCCTTTCTAGCGGGAGCCCCTACGAGCAGTACTTC.

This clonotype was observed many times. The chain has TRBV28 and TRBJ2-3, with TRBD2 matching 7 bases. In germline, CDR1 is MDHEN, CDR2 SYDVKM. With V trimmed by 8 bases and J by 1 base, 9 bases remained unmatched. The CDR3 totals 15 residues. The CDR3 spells CASARSRGGTDTQYF. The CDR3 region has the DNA TGTGCCAGCGCCCGCTCACGGGGGGGCACAGATACGCAGTATTTT.

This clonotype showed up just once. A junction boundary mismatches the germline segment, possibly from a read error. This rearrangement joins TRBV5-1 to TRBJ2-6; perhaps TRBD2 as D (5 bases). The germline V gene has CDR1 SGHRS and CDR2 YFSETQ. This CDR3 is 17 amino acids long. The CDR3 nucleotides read TGCGCCAGCAGCTTGGCTTCGGGGTTCTCTGAGGCCAACCTCCTGACTTTC. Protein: CASSLASGFSEANLLTF.

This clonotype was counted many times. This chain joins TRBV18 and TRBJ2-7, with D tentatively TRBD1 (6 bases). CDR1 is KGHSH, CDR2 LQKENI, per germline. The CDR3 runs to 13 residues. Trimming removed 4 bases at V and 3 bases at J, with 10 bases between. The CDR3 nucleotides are TGTGCCAGCTCACAACAGGGTAACTACGAGCAGTACTTC. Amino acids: CASSQQGNYEQYF.

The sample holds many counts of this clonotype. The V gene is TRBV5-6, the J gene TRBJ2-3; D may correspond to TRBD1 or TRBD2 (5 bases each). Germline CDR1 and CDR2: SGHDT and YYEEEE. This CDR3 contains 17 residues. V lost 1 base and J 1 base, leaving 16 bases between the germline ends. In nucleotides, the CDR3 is TGTGCCAGCAGCTTGCCGCAGGGCGGGTCGGGCACAGATACGCAGTATTTT. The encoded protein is CASSLPQGGSGTDTQYF.

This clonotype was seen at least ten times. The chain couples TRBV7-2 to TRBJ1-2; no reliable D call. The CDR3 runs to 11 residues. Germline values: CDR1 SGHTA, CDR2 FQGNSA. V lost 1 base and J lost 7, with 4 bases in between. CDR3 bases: TGTGCCAGCAGCTTAGTAGGTGGCTACACCTTC. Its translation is CASSLVGGYTF. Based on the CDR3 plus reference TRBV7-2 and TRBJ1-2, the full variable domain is GAGVSQSPSNKVTEKGKDVELRCDPISGHTALYWYRQSLGQGLEFLIYFQGNSAPDKSGLPSDRFSAERTGGSVSTLTIQRTQQEDSAVYLCASSLVGGYTFGSGTRLTVV.

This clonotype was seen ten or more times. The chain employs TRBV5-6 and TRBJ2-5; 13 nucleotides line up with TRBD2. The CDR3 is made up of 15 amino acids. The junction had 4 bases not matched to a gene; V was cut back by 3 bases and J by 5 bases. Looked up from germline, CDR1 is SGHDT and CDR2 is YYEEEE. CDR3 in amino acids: CASSSLAGGMETQYF. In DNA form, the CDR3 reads TGTGCCAGCAGCTCACTAGCGGGAGGGATGGAGACCCAGTACTTC.

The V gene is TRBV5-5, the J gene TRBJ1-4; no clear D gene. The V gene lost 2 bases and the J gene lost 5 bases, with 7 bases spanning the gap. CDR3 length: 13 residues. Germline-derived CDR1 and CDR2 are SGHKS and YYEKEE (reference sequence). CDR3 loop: CASSFSGNEKLFF. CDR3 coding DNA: TGTGCCAGCAGCTTTTCCGGAAATGAAAAACTGTTTTTT. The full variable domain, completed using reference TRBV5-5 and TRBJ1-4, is DAGVTQSPTHLIKTRGQQVTLRCSPISGHKSVSWYQQVLGQGPQFIFQYYEKEERGRGNFPDRFSARQFPNYSSELNVNALLLGDSALYLCASSFSGNEKLFFGSGTQLSVL.

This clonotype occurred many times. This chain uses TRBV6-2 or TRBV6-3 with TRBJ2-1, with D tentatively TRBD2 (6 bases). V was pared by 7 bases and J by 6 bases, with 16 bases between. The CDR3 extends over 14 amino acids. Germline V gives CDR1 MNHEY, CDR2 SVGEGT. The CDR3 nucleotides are TGTGCCAGCACCCTACTAGCAGGCGTCAATGAGCAGTTCTTC. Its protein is CASTLLAGVNEQFF.

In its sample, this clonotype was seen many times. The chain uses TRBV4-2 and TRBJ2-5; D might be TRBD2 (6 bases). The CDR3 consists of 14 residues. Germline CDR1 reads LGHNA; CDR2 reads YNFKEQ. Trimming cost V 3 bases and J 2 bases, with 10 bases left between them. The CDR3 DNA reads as TGTGCCAGCAGCCATTACGGGACTCAAGAGACCCAGTACTTC. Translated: CASSHYGTQETQYF.

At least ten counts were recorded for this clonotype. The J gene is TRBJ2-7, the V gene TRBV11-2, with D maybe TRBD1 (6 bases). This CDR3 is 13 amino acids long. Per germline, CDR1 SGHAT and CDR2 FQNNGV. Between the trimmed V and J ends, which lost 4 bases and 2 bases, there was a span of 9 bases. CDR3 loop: CASSSGTTYEQYF. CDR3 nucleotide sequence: TGTGCCAGCAGCTCCGGGACAACCTACGAGCAGTACTTC.

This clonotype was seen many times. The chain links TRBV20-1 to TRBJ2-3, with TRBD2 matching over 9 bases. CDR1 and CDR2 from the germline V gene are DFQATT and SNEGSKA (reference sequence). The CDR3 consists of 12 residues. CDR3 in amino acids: CRGTSPPDTQYF. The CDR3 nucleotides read TGCAGGGGGACTAGCCCCCCAGATACGCAGTATTTT.

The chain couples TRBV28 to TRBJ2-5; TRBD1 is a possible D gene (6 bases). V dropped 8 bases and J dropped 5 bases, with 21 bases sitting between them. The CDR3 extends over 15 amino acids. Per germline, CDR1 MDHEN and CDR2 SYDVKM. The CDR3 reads CASAGAPEGMETQYF. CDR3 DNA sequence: TGTGCCAGCGCAGGGGCCCCGGAAGGCATGGAGACCCAGTACTTC.

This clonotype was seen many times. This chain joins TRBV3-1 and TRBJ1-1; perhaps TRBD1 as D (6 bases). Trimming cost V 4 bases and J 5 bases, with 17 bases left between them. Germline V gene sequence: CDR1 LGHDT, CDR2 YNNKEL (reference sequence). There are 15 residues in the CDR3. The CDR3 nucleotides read TGTGCCAGCAGCCCCGGCGGACAGAGAAGGACTGAAGCTTTCTTT. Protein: CASSPGGQRRTEAFF.

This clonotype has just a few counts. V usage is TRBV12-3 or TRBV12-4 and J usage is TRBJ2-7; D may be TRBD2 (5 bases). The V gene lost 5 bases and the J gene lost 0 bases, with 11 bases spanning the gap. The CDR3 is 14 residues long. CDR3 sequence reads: CASSRLGSSYEQYF. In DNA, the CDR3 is TGTGCCAGCAGTCGCCTGGGGAGCTCCTACGAGCAGTACTTC.

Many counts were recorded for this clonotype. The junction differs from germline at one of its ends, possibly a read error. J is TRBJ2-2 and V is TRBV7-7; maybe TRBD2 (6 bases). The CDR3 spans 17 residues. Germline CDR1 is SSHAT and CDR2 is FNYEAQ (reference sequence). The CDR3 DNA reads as TGTGCTAGCAGCTTACTCGGTGGGAGGCCGAACACCGGGGAGCTGTTTTTT. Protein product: CASSLLGGRPNTGELFF.

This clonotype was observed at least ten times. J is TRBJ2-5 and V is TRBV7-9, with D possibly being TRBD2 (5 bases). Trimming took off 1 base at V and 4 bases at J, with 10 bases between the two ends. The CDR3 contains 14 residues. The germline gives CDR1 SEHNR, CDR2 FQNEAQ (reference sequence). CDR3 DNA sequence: TGTGCCAGCAGCTTAGTTGCGGGCTCAGAGACCCAGTACTTC. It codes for CASSLVAGSETQYF.

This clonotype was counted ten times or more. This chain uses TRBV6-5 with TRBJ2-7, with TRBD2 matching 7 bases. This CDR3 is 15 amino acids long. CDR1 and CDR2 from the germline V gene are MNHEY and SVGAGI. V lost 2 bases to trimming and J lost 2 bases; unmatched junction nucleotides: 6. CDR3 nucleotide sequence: TGTGCCAGCAGTTACAGCGGGACTGGTCCCTACGAGCAGTACTTC. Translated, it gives CASSYSGTGPYEQYF.

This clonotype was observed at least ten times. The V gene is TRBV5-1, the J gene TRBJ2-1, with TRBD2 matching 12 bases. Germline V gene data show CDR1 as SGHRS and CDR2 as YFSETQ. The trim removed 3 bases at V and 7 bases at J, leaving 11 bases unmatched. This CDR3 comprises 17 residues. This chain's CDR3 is CASSYRVGLAGSNEQFF. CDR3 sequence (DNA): TGCGCCAGCAGCTACAGGGTCGGACTAGCGGGATCTAATGAGCAGTTCTTC. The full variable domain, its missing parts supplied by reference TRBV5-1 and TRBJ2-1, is KAGVTQTPRYLIKTRGQQVTLSCSPISGHRSVSWYQQTPGQGLQFLFEYFSETQRNKGNFPGRFSGRQFSNSRSEMNVSTLELGDSALYLCASSYRVGLAGSNEQFFGPGTRLTVL.